The 11 T cell receptor beta chains reported below all come from one sample, sequenced in a study of cytomegalovirus exposure and HLA in healthy donors. Researchers ran the PCR with 60 Vbeta and 13 Jbeta primers. Sequencing used immunoSEQ multiplex PCR; TCRdb keeps in-frame clones, though not all of them. The repertoire holds about 200,000 clones, with about 85% as singletons. The sequenced sample was PBMCs. These receptors were obtained from a male donor in good health and CMV-seropositive.

The chain recombines TRBV5-1 with TRBJ2-5; TRBD1 is a possible D gene (5 bases). The tail of the sequence fits TRBJ2-7 better, so the J call may be wrong. The CDR3 sequence is 12 residues long. Germline V gives CDR1 SGHRS, CDR2 YFSETQ. The CDR3: CASSRQPYEQYF. CDR3 in DNA: TGCGCCAGCAGCCGACAGCCCTACGAGCAGTACTTC.

The V call is TRBV11-2, the J call TRBJ1-3; a weak D match, TRBD1 (5 bases). Trimming shortened V by 2 bases and J by 3 bases, and 8 bases separated the two germline ends. Germline CDR1 reads SGHAT; CDR2 reads FQNNGV. There are 14 residues in the CDR3. CDR3 sequence: CASSLNRIGNTIYF. The CDR3 DNA reads TGTGCCAGCAGCTTAAACAGGATTGGAAACACCATATATTTT.

The chain has TRBV6-4 and TRBJ2-2; the match to TRBD2 covers 14 bases. After removal of 3 bases from V and 0 bases from J, the junction contained 9 bases not matched to a gene. This CDR3 comprises 20 residues. Germline V gene sequence: CDR1 MRHNA, CDR2 SNTAGT. CDR3 in amino acids: CASSEPQRTSGGSNTGELFF. The CDR3 region has the DNA TGTGCCAGCAGTGAACCTCAAAGGACTAGCGGGGGGTCGAACACCGGGGAGCTGTTTTTT.

This chain joins TRBV7-9 and TRBJ2-1; no firm D call. The V gene's germline CDR1 is SEHNR and CDR2 FQNEAQ (reference sequence). CDR3 size: 13 residues. Trimming left V 1 base short and J 8 bases short, with 9 bases between. The CDR3 sequence: CASSLVVMDEQFF. In DNA, the CDR3 is TGTGCCAGCAGCTTAGTAGTAATGGATGAGCAGTTCTTC.

This chain links TRBV7-9 with TRBJ1-5, with 10 bases matching TRBD1. Germline V gives CDR1 SEHNR, CDR2 FQNEAQ (reference sequence). V was clipped by 3 bases and J by 4 bases; unmatched bases: 3. There are 15 residues in the CDR3. This CDR3 reads CASSLGQGINQPQHF. CDR3 DNA sequence: TGTGCCAGCAGCTTGGGACAGGGGATTAATCAGCCCCAGCATTTT.

The chain carries TRBV7-2 and TRBJ2-3, with TRBD2 identical over 7 bases. CDR3 length: 17 residues. With V trimmed by 1 base and J by 5 bases, 12 bases remained unmatched. Germline loops: CDR1 SGHTA, CDR2 FQGNSA. The CDR3 protein is CASSLGGSSGVGDTQYF. The CDR3 bases are TGTGCCAGCAGCTTAGGAGGGTCTAGCGGAGTCGGAGATACGCAGTATTTT.

The chain couples TRBV5-1 to TRBJ1-6, with 10 nucleotides matching TRBD1. CDR1 is SGHRS and CDR2 is YFSETQ in the germline V gene. Losses at the gene ends were 1 base for V and 6 bases for J; bases not matched to a gene: 4. The CDR3 totals 16 residues. The CDR3 sequence is CASSLFWDRGNSPLHF. Here the CDR3 DNA reads TGCGCCAGCAGCTTGTTTTGGGACAGGGGTAATTCACCCCTCCACTTT.

Of note for this clone: At one of its ends the junction is not consistent with the germline gene, which may arise from a read error. The chain carries TRBV7-7 and TRBJ2-3; possibly TRBD2 for D (5 bases). In germline, CDR1 is SSHAT, CDR2 FNYEAQ (reference sequence). This CDR3 has 15 residues. CDR3 in amino acids: CASSLGPGSTDTQYF. CDR3 sequence (DNA): TGTGCTAGCAGCTTAGGCCCGGGGAGCACAGATACGCAGTATTTT.

The gene calls are TRBV4-1 and TRBJ2-5; 14 bases are a match to TRBD2. V dropped 4 bases and J dropped 3; count of bases not matched to a gene: 7. This CDR3 region has 17 residues. Germline CDR1 reads MGHRA; CDR2 reads YSYEKL. This CDR3 reads CASSPRLAGGREETQYF. DNA of the CDR3: TGCGCCAGCAGCCCGAGACTAGCGGGGGGGAGGGAAGAGACCCAGTACTTC.

This chain connects TRBV5-1 to TRBJ1-5, with 10 positions matching TRBD1. The trim removed 3 bases at V and 0 bases at J, leaving 6 bases unmatched. This CDR3 comprises 17 residues. CDR1 and CDR2 (germline): SGHRS, YFSETQ. The CDR3 nucleotides read TGCGCCAGCAGCTCCGGGACAGGGGAAAATAGCAATCAGCCCCAGCATTTT. Its translation: CASSSGTGENSNQPQHF.

This clone was detected a few times. This sequence joins TRBV6-1 and TRBJ2-7, with D perhaps matching TRBD1 (5 bases). The ends were cut back, 3 bases at V and 2 bases at J, with 14 bases in the middle. Per germline, CDR1 MNHNS and CDR2 SASEGT. The CDR3 runs 15 residues. CDR3 in amino acids: CASSDAGFMAYEQYF. The CDR3 region has the DNA TGTGCCAGCAGTGATGCAGGGTTTATGGCCTACGAGCAGTACTTC.